This TCR beta chain is drawn from a study of blood T cell repertoires in COVID-19. Using immunoSEQ multiplex PCR, the repertoire was profiled, and TCRdb retains in-frame clones only, with some absent. The sample yields a few hundred thousand clones, around 90% seen once. The CDR3 totals 16 residues. Germline values: CDR1 MNHEY, CDR2 SVGEGT. V dropped 2 bases and J dropped 0; count of bases not matched to a gene: 4. The clonotype was recovered from a woman aged 60 to 75 with COVID-19, enrolled during active disease. The chain uses TRBV6-2 or TRBV6-3 and TRBJ1-5, with 7 bases identical to TRBD1. Material for sequencing was peripheral blood. DNA of the CDR3: TGTGCCAGCAGTTACGGGACAGAAAATAGCAATCAGCCCCAGCATTTT. Its translation is CASSYGTENSNQPQHF.